This T cell receptor beta chain came from a study of blood T cell repertoires in COVID-19. Study at large: Some COVID-19 samples were acute and others convalescent; all came from the United States, Italy and Spain.

Germline loops: CDR1 KGHSH, CDR2 LQKENI. V lost 4 bases to trimming and J lost 4 bases; unmatched junction nucleotides: 12. This CDR3 has 16 amino acids. Recruits, aged roughly 18 to 90 years, lived in some 25 US areas. In assigning cohorts, the study relied on participant-reported clinical history. Authors' methods: How many nucleated cells were present was estimated from reference gene primer amplification. Clones were sequenced by immunoSEQ multiplex PCR, and TCRdb holds only the in-frame ones, with some missing. That table supplies the V and J calls and clone size; D and trimming were determined from the DNA. This sample has about 220,000 clones; roughly four fifths occur once, and the top ten carry approximately 1.3%.

The sample consisted of PBMCs or T cells enriched from blood (not recorded which). The TCR originated in a woman aged 40 to 50 with acute COVID-19. V gene TRBV18 combines with J gene TRBJ2-5; TRBD2 matches 7 bases. This CDR3 reads CASSQEGSRERETQYF. The CDR3 DNA is TGTGCCAGCTCACAGGAAGGTTCGCGGGAGAGAGAGACCCAGTACTTC.